These 15 T cell receptor beta chains were all obtained from the same sample, sequenced in a study of blood T cell repertoires in COVID-19. Clones were read by immunoSEQ multiplex PCR, and TCRdb kept only the in-frame ones, dropping some. The repertoire holds roughly 260,000 clones, 75% to 95% seen once, with 2.6% in the top ten. The material sequenced was peripheral blood. The receptors come from a person under 35 with COVID-19, enrolled during active disease.

The V and J genes are TRBV29-1 and TRBJ2-3; 14 nucleotides agree with TRBD2. The CDR3 has 14 residues. Germline V gives CDR1 SQVTM, CDR2 ANQGSEA. Losses at the gene ends were 4 bases for V and 5 bases for J; bases not matched to a gene: 2. The chain's CDR3 is CSVAGTSGRDTQYF. CDR3 bases: TGCAGCGTTGCCGGGACTAGCGGGAGAGATACGCAGTATTTT.

V usage is TRBV12-5 and J usage is TRBJ1-2; no clear D gene. The ends were cut back, 6 bases at V and 0 bases at J, with 8 bases in the middle. Germline V gene sequence: CDR1 LGHNT, CDR2 FRNRAP. The CDR3 covers 13 residues. The CDR3: CASGNISNYGYTF. Written as DNA, the CDR3 is TGTGCTAGTGGCAACATTTCTAACTATGGCTACACCTTC.

The chain has TRBV11-2 and TRBJ1-3, with D unclear. The CDR3 has 11 residues. V was trimmed by 4 bases and J by 7 bases, leaving 5 bases between them. Looked up from germline, CDR1 is SGHAT and CDR2 is FQNNGV. The CDR3 sequence is CASSSLNTIYF. The CDR3 nucleotides are TGTGCCAGCAGCTCGTTGAACACCATATATTTT.

The gene calls are TRBV20-1 and TRBJ2-7; a possible D gene is TRBD2 (5 bases). Trimming removed 3 bases from V and 1 base from J, with 10 bases in between. CDR1 and CDR2 (germline): DFQATT, SNEGSKA (reference sequence). The CDR3 has 13 amino acids. CDR3 coding DNA: TGCAGTGCTAGTCCCCCGGGGTCCTACGAGCAGTACTTC. It yields the protein CSASPPGSYEQYF.

The chain has TRBV7-2 and TRBJ2-7; maybe TRBD2 (6 bases). Trimming pared 1 base from V and 5 bases from J, leaving 12 bases between. There are 14 residues in the CDR3. CDR1 and CDR2 from the germline V gene are SGHTA and FQGNSA. CDR3 DNA: TGTGCCAGCAGCTTAGTCGGGAGTTCCGACGAGCAGTACTTC. Protein product: CASSLVGSSDEQYF. The full variable domain, its missing parts supplied by reference TRBV7-2 and TRBJ2-7, is GAGVSQSPSNKVTEKGKDVELRCDPISGHTALYWYRQSLGQGLEFLIYFQGNSAPDKSGLPSDRFSAERTGGSVSTLTIQRTQQEDSAVYLCASSLVGSSDEQYFGPGTRLTVT.

This chain connects TRBV10-3 to TRBJ2-7; TRBD1 is a possible D gene (6 bases). V was pared by 3 bases and J by 1 base, with 10 bases between. The germline CDR1 and CDR2 sequences are ENHRY and SYGVKD. The CDR3 runs to 14 residues. CDR3: CAISDRDTSYEQYF. The CDR3 nucleotides read TGTGCCATCAGTGACCGGGACACATCCTACGAGCAGTACTTC.

This chain connects TRBV7-8 to TRBJ2-7; D perhaps matches TRBD1 (6 bases). The CDR3 contains 13 residues. The V gene's germline CDR1 is SGHVS and CDR2 FQNEAQ. V gave up 0 bases and J gave up 3 bases, with 6 bases separating them. CDR3 protein: CASSLADSYEQYF. CDR3 in DNA: TGTGCCAGCAGCTTAGCGGACAGCTACGAGCAGTACTTC.

The rearrangement uses TRBV5-1 and TRBJ2-2; D is perhaps TRBD2 (5 bases). V lost 4 bases and J 0 bases, leaving 13 bases between the germline ends. CDR1 SGHRS and CDR2 YFSETQ come from the germline V gene. The length of the CDR3 is 16 residues. CDR3 nucleotides: TGCGCCAGCAGCATACAAAGTAGCGCGAACACCGGGGAGCTGTTTTTT. It yields the protein CASSIQSSANTGELFF.

The chain uses TRBV28 and TRBJ1-5, with unresolved D. There are 12 residues in the CDR3. V was trimmed by 2 bases and J by 7 bases, leaving 6 bases between them. The germline CDR1 and CDR2 sequences are MDHEN and SYDVKM. The CDR3 sequence: CASSLVLQPQHF. As DNA, the CDR3 is TGTGCCAGCAGTTTAGTCTTACAGCCCCAGCATTTT.

The chain combines TRBV6-5 with TRBJ2-3; the match to TRBD2 covers 8 bases. J lost 6 bases, V lost 9 bases, and 11 bases had no gene match. This CDR3 is 14 amino acids long. The V gene's germline CDR1 is MNHEY and CDR2 SVGAGI. The CDR3 here is CASKEGLASDTQYF. The DNA for the CDR3 is TGTGCCAGTAAAGAAGGACTAGCCTCCGATACGCAGTATTTT.

V and J are TRBV6-1 and TRBJ2-7; the D gene is possibly TRBD1 (5 bases). The CDR3 is 13 amino acids. Germline lookup yields CDR1 MNHNS and CDR2 SASEGT. V lost 1 base and J lost 10, with 14 bases in between. The CDR3 spells CASSEVQGPIQYF. CDR3 sequence (DNA): TGTGCCAGCAGTGAAGTGCAGGGCCCGATCCAGTACTTC.

The V and J genes are TRBV5-1 and TRBJ1-3; D is unclear. V shed 2 bases and J shed 1 base, with 4 bases lying between them. This CDR3 is built from 13 residues. CDR1 is SGHRS, CDR2 YFSETQ, per germline. The CDR3 region is CASSFNSGNTIYF. CDR3 sequence (DNA): TGCGCCAGCAGCTTTAATTCTGGAAACACCATATATTTT.

The chain has TRBV7-8 and TRBJ2-7, with 10 bases fitting TRBD2. Trimming removed 5 bases from V and 0 bases from J; junction bases left unmatched: 4. The CDR3 is 15 amino acids. Per germline, CDR1 SGHVS and CDR2 FQNEAQ. CDR3 DNA sequence: TGTGCCAGCAGCGACCCTAGCGGGAGCTCCTACGAGCAGTACTTC. It specifies CASSDPSGSSYEQYF.

The DNA of the CDR3 is TGCAGCGTTGAGGCTAGCGGGACCGTCAACAATGAGCAGTTCTTC. Translating gives CSVEASGTVNNEQFF. V and J are TRBV29-1 and TRBJ2-1; 9 nucleotides line up with TRBD2. Germline lookup yields CDR1 SQVTM and CDR2 ANQGSEA. Losses at the gene ends were 3 bases for V and 5 bases for J; bases not matched to a gene: 8. CDR3 size: 15 residues.

This sequence joins TRBV18 and TRBJ1-3; D is unclear. The germline gives CDR1 KGHSH, CDR2 LQKENI. The CDR3 loop spans 15 amino acids. The ends were cut back, 0 bases at V and 4 bases at J, with 10 bases in the middle. As DNA, the CDR3 is TGTGCCAGCTCACCACCGGAGGTTGCGGGAAACACCATATATTTT. It translates to CASSPPEVAGNTIYF.